This paragraph reports one T cell receptor (beta chain). This specimen belongs to a study of blood T cell repertoires in COVID-19. Study as a whole: The origin of the acute and convalescent COVID-19 samples was the United States, Italy and Spain. PBMCs, B-cell-depleted T cells, or T cells provided the cDNA or gDNA that made up the material.

Germline lookup yields CDR1 SNHLY and CDR2 FYNNEI. The CDR3 is 13 residues long. Deletions cut 4 bases from V and 1 base from J, with 4 bases between. Methods used by the authors: Estimates of nucleated cell counts were drawn from the amplification of reference gene primers. Assay used: immunoSEQ multiplex PCR; TCRdb lists only in-frame clones, some missing. V and J calls and clone size are as listed in that table; D and trimming were resolved from the DNA. The sample holds some 87,000 clones, 75% to 90% seen once. The chain is built from TRBV2 and TRBJ2-2; D is undetermined. The sample comprised peripheral blood. This receptor was identified in a woman between 70 and 85 years old with acute or convalescent COVID-19. Here the CDR3 reads CASSAGNTGELFF. CDR3 bases: TGTGCCAGCAGTGCCGGGAACACCGGGGAGCTGTTTTTT.